The next 29 T cell receptor beta chains were all read from a single sample in a study of T cells in Graves' hyperthyroidism and ophthalmopathy. It was RNA transcripts that yielded the amplified TCR beta CDR3 regions. The study used the HTBI primer set for a first-round RT-PCR of the TCR CDR3. A single record per CDR3 protein comes from TCRdb applying MiXCR to the multiplex PCR reads. The profile shows about 560,000 distinct CDR3 sequences, 16% of them singletons. The sequenced sample consisted of blood. These receptors were obtained from a woman younger than 35 with Graves' hyperthyroidism.

This clonotype was detected only a few times. The V and J genes are TRBV25-1 and TRBJ1-5, with D perhaps matching TRBD1 (5 bases). From germline, CDR1 is MGHDK and CDR2 SYGVNS. This CDR3 spans 13 amino acids. Trimming stripped 4 bases from V and 14 bases from J, with 18 bases between. The DNA for the CDR3 is TGTGCCAGCAGTGCCCCCCTGTCGGGGGTTAAGCATTTT. It translates to CASSAPLSGVKHF.

J is TRBJ2-7 and V is TRBV7-9; D is unclear. CDR1 and CDR2 (germline): SEHNR, FQNEAQ (reference sequence). V shed 4 bases and J shed 6 bases, with 19 bases lying between them. This CDR3 is 15 amino acids long. CDR3 in amino acids: CASSYLPQRDGEQYF. The CDR3 DNA reads TGTGCCAGCAGCTACCTTCCCCAGCGTGATGGCGAGCAGTACTTC.

The chain combines TRBV20-1 with TRBJ1-1; D is perhaps TRBD1 (6 bases). CDR3 size: 14 residues. Germline V gives CDR1 DFQATT, CDR2 SNEGSKA (reference sequence). The V gene lost 2 bases and the J gene lost 1 base, with 11 bases spanning the gap. CDR3 DNA sequence: TGCAGTGCTAGATCGGCCAGGGGGAACACTGAAGCTTTCTTT. This gives the protein CSARSARGNTEAFF.

This clonotype came up many times. As DNA, the CDR3 is TGTGCCAGCAGTTTCGGGCGGGTTAACTATGGCTACACCTTC. Encoded protein: CASSFGRVNYGYTF. V and J are TRBV12-3 or TRBV12-4 and TRBJ1-2; D unresolved. CDR3 size: 14 residues. V lost 3 bases and J lost 1, with 9 bases in between.

This clonotype has just a few counts. CDR3 protein: CSARDRRTSGSYEQYF. CDR3 in DNA: TGCAGTGCTAGAGATAGGAGGACTAGCGGGAGTTACGAGCAGTACTTC. V is TRBV20-1 and J is TRBJ2-7; the match to TRBD2 covers 13 bases. The CDR3 consists of 16 residues. Germline V gives CDR1 DFQATT, CDR2 SNEGSKA (reference sequence). V lost 0 bases, J lost 4 bases, and 6 bases stayed unmatched.

This clonotype was seen many times. The V gene is TRBV11-2, the J gene TRBJ1-1, with a tentative D call TRBD1 (5 bases). This CDR3 has 15 amino acids. V was trimmed by 5 bases and J by 8 bases, leaving 21 bases between them. Germline values: CDR1 SGHAT, CDR2 FQNNGV. In DNA, the CDR3 is TGTGCCAGCAGCCGATTCCTTGACAGTCTGGCCGAAGCTTTCTTT. It translates to CASSRFLDSLAEAFF.

The chain couples TRBV7-2 to TRBJ2-2, with 9 bases identical to TRBD1. Trimming at V came to 5 bases and at J to 4 bases, leaving 11 bases not matched to a gene. The CDR3 consists of 17 residues. Per germline, CDR1 SGHTA and CDR2 FQGNSA. Here the CDR3 DNA reads TGTGCCAGCAGCATGAGCGGGACAGGGCAATTCACCGGGGAGCTGTTTTTT. This encodes CASSMSGTGQFTGELFF.

The chain combines TRBV12-3 or TRBV12-4 with TRBJ2-1; the match to TRBD2 covers 8 bases. V lost 4 bases to trimming and J lost 9 bases; unmatched junction nucleotides: 11. CDR3 length equals 15 residues. The CDR3: CASSYPGGEGVEQFF. The DNA for the CDR3 is TGTGCCAGCAGTTACCCCGGGGGGGAGGGGGTTGAGCAGTTCTTC.

This clonotype was seen a handful of times. The V and J genes are TRBV18 and TRBJ1-4; D unresolved. The V gene's germline CDR1 is KGHSH and CDR2 LQKENI. V was pared by 3 bases and J by 6 bases, with 8 bases between. This CDR3 contains 13 residues. In DNA, the CDR3 is TGTGCCAGCTCACCGAATCTGTATGAAAAACTGTTTTTT. This sequence encodes CASSPNLYEKLFF. Combining the CDR3 with reference TRBV18 and TRBJ1-4 gives the whole variable domain NAGVMQNPRHLVRRRGQEARLRCSPMKGHSHVYWYRQLPEEGLKFMVYLQKENIIDESGMPKERFSAEFPKEGPSILRIQQVVRGDSAAYFCASSPNLYEKLFFGSGTQLSVL.

This clonotype was seen at least ten times. The CDR3 reads CASSWGSSTDTQYF. DNA of the CDR3: TGTGCCAGCAGTTGGGGGAGTAGCACAGATACGCAGTATTTT. The V gene is TRBV6-2 or TRBV6-3, the J gene TRBJ2-3, with D perhaps given as TRBD1 or TRBD2 (5 bases each). V was trimmed by 4 bases and J by 0 bases, leaving 8 bases between them. The CDR3 spans 14 residues. Germline loops: CDR1 MNHEY, CDR2 SVGEGT.

The chain links TRBV4-3 to TRBJ1-1; 9 positions agree with TRBD1. This CDR3 contains 16 residues. The V segment lost 3 bases and the J segment 8 bases; nucleotides outside the gene matches: 13. Germline CDR1 is LGHNA and CDR2 is YSLEER. CDR3 sequence reads: CASSQGPGTGIGEAFF. DNA for the CDR3: TGCGCCAGCAGCCAGGGTCCCGGGACAGGGATTGGGGAAGCTTTCTTT.

This clonotype was found many times. V usage is TRBV28 and J usage is TRBJ2-7, with 9 nucleotides matching TRBD2. The V gene end was trimmed by 4 bases and the J gene end by 6 bases; junction bases not matched to a gene: 10. Germline V gene sequence: CDR1 MDHEN, CDR2 SYDVKM. The CDR3 loop spans 15 amino acids. The CDR3 nucleotides read TGTGCCAGCAGTTCAAGGGGTAGCGGGAGTGGCGAGCAGTACTTC. This sequence encodes CASSSRGSGSGEQYF.

The chain is built from TRBV19 and TRBJ1-3; 7 nucleotides line up with TRBD1. V was clipped by 8 bases and J by 2 bases; unmatched bases: 6. The CDR3 extends over 14 amino acids. In germline, CDR1 is LNHDA, CDR2 SQIVND (reference sequence). The CDR3, as DNA: TGTGCCAGTTCATCAGGGGGTACTGGAAACACCATATATTTT. Residues: CASSSGGTGNTIYF.

This clonotype was seen ten or more times. This rearrangement joins TRBV5-1 to TRBJ2-7; TRBD2 might be the D (5 bases). The V end was cut by 0 bases, the J end by 0 bases, with 10 bases between. This CDR3 has 15 amino acids. Germline V gene data show CDR1 as SGHRS and CDR2 as YFSETQ. DNA of the CDR3: TGCGCCAGCAGCTTGGCCCCGGACTTCTCCTACGAGCAGTACTTC. Translated: CASSLAPDFSYEQYF.

In its sample, this clonotype was seen a few times. V usage is TRBV7-2 and J usage is TRBJ2-5; D not resolved. V lost 2 bases and J lost 10, with 8 bases in between. Germline CDR1 SGHTA, CDR2 FQGNSA. The CDR3 totals 11 residues. Here the CDR3 reads CASSLMNVQYF. The CDR3 bases are TGTGCCAGCAGCTTAATGAACGTCCAGTACTTC. The full variable domain, its missing parts supplied by reference TRBV7-2 and TRBJ2-5, is GAGVSQSPSNKVTEKGKDVELRCDPISGHTALYWYRQSLGQGLEFLIYFQGNSAPDKSGLPSDRFSAERTGGSVSTLTIQRTQQEDSAVYLCASSLMNVQYFGPGTRLLVL.

This clonotype turned up a few times. The gene calls are TRBV7-2 and TRBJ2-3; 14 nucleotides agree with TRBD2. The germline V gene has CDR1 SGHTA and CDR2 FQGNSA. J gave up 8 bases and V 1 base, and 2 bases lay outside the gene matches. The CDR3 length is 15 residues. The CDR3 sequence is CASSLEGLAGATQYF. CDR3 nucleotides: TGTGCCAGCAGCTTAGAGGGACTAGCGGGAGCTACGCAGTATTTT.

The V and J genes are TRBV12-3 or TRBV12-4 and TRBJ2-1; no clear D. V was pared by 6 bases and J by 6 bases, with 12 bases between. The CDR3 is 13 residues long. The CDR3: CASRPNPGNEQFF. The CDR3 DNA reads TGTGCCAGCAGACCTAACCCGGGCAATGAGCAGTTCTTC.

This clonotype was seen many times. V gene TRBV20-1 combines with J gene TRBJ2-7, with 12 bases fitting TRBD2. The CDR3 contains 13 residues. The V gene's germline CDR1 is DFQATT and CDR2 SNEGSKA (reference sequence). V trimming: 6 bases; J trimming: 3 bases; junction bases outside the gene matches: 3. CDR3 in amino acids: CSAKTSGSYEQYF. The CDR3 DNA reads TGCAGTGCAAAGACTAGCGGGAGCTACGAGCAGTACTTC.

A few counts support this clonotype. DNA of the CDR3: TGTGCCATTCGGGGGGTTGAGCAGTTCTTC. Its translation: CAIRGVEQFF. The chain recombines TRBV12-3 or TRBV12-4 with TRBJ2-1; 7 positions agree with TRBD2. The CDR3 is 10 amino acids. V gave up 10 bases and J gave up 9 bases; unmatched junction bases: 3.

This clonotype was observed at least ten times. The chain uses TRBV4-1 and TRBJ2-1; no clear D. The CDR3 runs to 13 residues. Germline loops: CDR1 MGHRA, CDR2 YSYEKL. Trimming removed 2 bases at V and 6 bases at J, with 8 bases between. Written as DNA, the CDR3 is TGCGCCAGCAGCCAAATGGGTGGCAATGAGCAGTTCTTC. It codes for CASSQMGGNEQFF.

This sequence joins TRBV20-1 and TRBJ1-1; D is unresolved. Germline CDR1 and CDR2: DFQATT and SNEGSKA (reference sequence). This CDR3 region has 11 residues. V shed 5 bases and J shed 4 bases, with 8 bases lying between them. In DNA form, the CDR3 reads TGCAGTGCTCGGGAGGCCACTGAAGCTTTCTTT. Its protein is CSAREATEAFF.

The table lists this clonotype with a few counts. The chain employs TRBV24-1 and TRBJ1-2; D not resolved. The CDR3 runs 13 residues. Germline CDR1 and CDR2: KGHDR and SFDVKD. Trimming removed 3 bases from V and 4 bases from J, with 8 bases in between. The CDR3 is CATSDPPSYGYTF. The CDR3 nucleotides are TGTGCCACCAGTGATCCCCCCTCCTATGGCTACACCTTC.

The rearrangement uses TRBV5-1 and TRBJ2-5; 9 bases are a match to TRBD1. Losses at the gene ends were 3 bases for V and 1 base for J; bases not matched to a gene: 4. Looked up from germline, CDR1 is SGHRS and CDR2 is YFSETQ. CDR3 length: 15 amino acids. CDR3 DNA sequence: TGCGCCAGCAGCTACGGACAGGGGATCCAAGAGACCCAGTACTTC. Translating it yields CASSYGQGIQETQYF.

This clonotype has a count of ten or more. The rearrangement joins TRBV9 to TRBJ1-1, with TRBD1 matching 7 bases. CDR3 length: 16 residues. Germline lookup yields CDR1 SGDLS and CDR2 YYNGEE. Trimming took 0 bases from V and 3 from J; bases not matched to a gene: 8. The CDR3 region has the DNA TGTGCCAGCAGCGTAGAAGGGAGGGGGCCTTACACTGAAGCTTTCTTT. Protein sequence: CASSVEGRGPYTEAFF.

As concerns this clonotype: The junction does not match germline at one end; this may be a read error. The rearrangement uses TRBV7-2 and TRBJ2-2; D may be TRBD1 or TRBD2 (6 bases each). The germline CDR1 and CDR2 sequences are SGHTA and FQGNSA. The CDR3 length is 16 residues. The CDR3 here is CAGSLVGGANTGELFF. The CDR3 DNA sequence: TGTGCCGGCAGCTTAGTGGGGGGCGCGAACACCGGGGAGCTGTTTTTT. Full variable domain (outside the CDR3, taken from reference TRBV7-2 and TRBJ2-2): GAGVSQSPSNKVTEKGKDVELRCDPISGHTALYWYRQSLGQGLEFLIYFQGNSAPDKSGLPSDRFSAERTGGSVSTLTIQRTQQEDSAVYLCAGSLVGGANTGELFFGEGSRLTVL.

V is TRBV19 and J is TRBJ1-2, with D unresolved. The CDR3 consists of 16 residues. The ends were cut back, 0 bases at V and 3 bases at J, with 14 bases in the middle. CDR1 is LNHDA, CDR2 SQIVND, per germline (reference sequence). The CDR3 nucleotides read TGTGCCAGTAGTATAGAAGTTCTGAGAATGGACTATGGCTACACCTTC. Amino acids: CASSIEVLRMDYGYTF.

This clonotype was seen repeatedly, ten times or more. The CDR3 is CATSEPGDTQYF. The CDR3 coding sequence is TGTGCCACCAGTGAGCCGGGGGATACGCAGTATTTT. V and J are TRBV24-1 and TRBJ2-3; TRBD2 is a possible D gene (5 bases). In germline, CDR1 is KGHDR, CDR2 SFDVKD. This CDR3 is 12 amino acids long. The ends were cut back, 4 bases at V and 6 bases at J, with 7 bases in the middle.

This clonotype was detected ten times or more. The chain recombines TRBV30 with TRBJ1-2, with D perhaps matching TRBD1 (5 bases). Germline loops: CDR1 GTSNPN, CDR2 SVGIG (reference sequence). The CDR3 consists of 14 residues. V was shortened by 1 base and J by 8 bases, with 17 bases between the two germline ends. This CDR3 reads CAWSARTRGGGYTF. For the CDR3, the DNA is TGTGCCTGGAGTGCCAGGACCCGGGGCGGAGGCTACACCTTC. Variable domain in full (rest from reference TRBV30 and TRBJ1-2): SQTIHQWPATLVQPVGSPLSLECTVEGTSNPNLYWYRQAAGRGLQLLFYSVGIGQISSEVPQNLSASRPQDRQFILSSKKLLLSDSGFYLCAWSARTRGGGYTFGSGTRLTVV.

This clonotype turned up a few times. The chain links TRBV5-6 to TRBJ2-1; perhaps TRBD1 as D (8 bases). Deletions cut 4 bases from V and 16 bases from J, with 18 bases between. The germline V gene has CDR1 SGHDT and CDR2 YYEEEE. The CDR3 extends over 12 amino acids. The CDR3 sequence: CASSLGGDRQFF. The CDR3, as DNA: TGTGCCAGCAGCCTGGGAGGGGACAGGCAATTCTTC. The full variable domain, its missing parts supplied by reference TRBV5-6 and TRBJ2-1, is DAGVTQSPTHLIKTRGQQVTLRCSPKSGHDTVSWYQQALGQGPQFIFQYYEEEERQRGNFPDRFSGHQFPNYSSELNVNALLLGDSALYLCASSLGGDRQFFGPGTRLTVL.